The next 26 T cell receptor beta chains were all read from a single sample in a study of T cells after yellow fever vaccination. From the 5' RACE reads, TCRdb called clonotypes with MiXCR, one entry per CDR3 protein. The sample contains 250,000 to 350,000 distinct CDR3 sequences, 6.5% to 8.5% of which appear only once. The starting material was PBMCs, obtained about 41 days after the first yellow fever vaccination. The receptors derive from a man younger than 30 who received the YFV17D yellow fever vaccine.

This chain uses TRBV10-3 with TRBJ1-1; unclear D gene. The germline CDR1 and CDR2 sequences are ENHRY and SYGVKD. V was cut by 11 bases and J by 3 bases, with 16 bases left in between. This CDR3 is 13 amino acids long. CDR3 in DNA: TGTGCCGTAAGACCTAGGGAGGACACTGAAGCTTTCTTT. This codes for CAVRPREDTEAFF.

This clonotype was detected only a few times. This chain connects TRBV28 to TRBJ2-5; possibly TRBD1 for D (6 bases). V dropped 3 bases and J dropped 4 bases, with 18 bases sitting between them. This CDR3 has 16 amino acids. Looked up from germline, CDR1 is MDHEN and CDR2 is SYDVKM. This CDR3 is CASSFNTGSPVETQYF. In nucleotides, the CDR3 is TGTGCCAGCAGTTTTAATACAGGGTCGCCGGTAGAGACCCAGTACTTC.

This clonotype was counted at least ten times. The chain employs TRBV20-1 and TRBJ2-1; 9 bases fit TRBD2. The CDR3 covers 17 residues. The germline gives CDR1 DFQATT, CDR2 SNEGSKA (reference sequence). Trimming removed 0 bases from V and 2 bases from J; junction bases left unmatched: 8. CDR3: CSARDSLAGMAYNEQFF. The CDR3 DNA sequence: TGCAGTGCTAGAGACTCCCTAGCGGGAATGGCCTACAATGAGCAGTTCTTC.

V gene TRBV3-1 combines with J gene TRBJ1-1, with 7 bases aligning to TRBD1. The trim removed 0 bases at V and 1 base at J, leaving 5 bases unmatched. Germline V gene sequence: CDR1 LGHDT, CDR2 YNNKEL (reference sequence). The CDR3 is 16 residues long. The CDR3 nucleotides are TGTGCCAGCAGCCAAGATGGGACAGACCGGAACACTGAAGCTTTCTTT. Translating gives CASSQDGTDRNTEAFF. Together with reference TRBV3-1 and TRBJ1-1, the CDR3 gives the full variable domain: DTAVSQTPKYLVTQMGNDKSIKCEQNLGHDTMYWYKQDSKKFLKIMFSYNNKELIINETVPNRFSPKSPDKAHLNLHINSLELGDSAVYFCASSQDGTDRNTEAFFGQGTRLTVV.

The chain combines TRBV5-6 with TRBJ1-4, with D perhaps TRBD1 (5 bases). CDR1 is SGHDT and CDR2 is YYEEEE in the germline V gene. This CDR3 has 13 residues. V gave up 4 bases and J gave up 8 bases, with 12 bases separating them. The CDR3 loop is CASSARVGEKLFF. CDR3 DNA sequence: TGTGCCAGCAGCGCCAGGGTGGGGGAAAAACTGTTTTTT.

The V and J genes are TRBV20-1 and TRBJ2-5; TRBD1 is a possible D gene (5 bases). CDR1 is DFQATT, CDR2 SNEGSKA, per germline (reference sequence). Trimming took 3 bases from V and 5 from J, leaving 22 bases between them. This CDR3 spans 16 amino acids. The DNA of the CDR3 is TGCAGTGCTAGGACGTTTACGGGCAGGGTTTGGGAGACCCAGTACTTC. Amino acids: CSARTFTGRVWETQYF.

This rearrangement joins TRBV29-1 to TRBJ1-2; D is unresolved. The CDR3 length is 12 residues. Trimming left V 3 bases short and J 6 bases short, with 11 bases between. Germline loops: CDR1 SQVTM, CDR2 ANQGSEA. The CDR3 DNA is TGCAGCGTTGACGGTAAAGGAAATGGCTACACCTTC. Translation: CSVDGKGNGYTF.

This clonotype has just a few counts. V usage is TRBV6-5 and J usage is TRBJ1-1; D unresolved. From germline, CDR1 is MNHEY and CDR2 SVGAGI. With 7 bases removed from V and 1 base from J, the gap between germline ends came to 10 bases. The CDR3 is made up of 13 amino acids. The CDR3 DNA reads TGTGCCAGCACTTTGACCCCGAACACTGAAGCTTTCTTT. It translates to CASTLTPNTEAFF.

The V and J genes are TRBV5-1 and TRBJ1-1; 7 bases align to TRBD1. Germline V gives CDR1 SGHRS, CDR2 YFSETQ. With V trimmed by 2 bases and J by 1 base, 8 bases remained unmatched. The CDR3 runs to 16 residues. The CDR3 DNA follows: TGCGCCAGCAGCTTTTTCCGCGGACAGGCGAACACTGAAGCTTTCTTT. Translating it yields CASSFFRGQANTEAFF.

This clonotype was picked up many times. This chain connects TRBV11-2 to TRBJ2-1; no definite D call. V was shortened by 1 base and J by 12 bases, with 16 bases between the two germline ends. The germline gives CDR1 SGHAT, CDR2 FQNNGV. This CDR3 has 14 residues. CDR3 nucleotides: TGTGCCAGCAGCTTAGGAGACTTCACCTCCGGGCAGTTCTTC. Protein sequence: CASSLGDFTSGQFF.

This clonotype came up a few times. The chain couples TRBV11-2 to TRBJ2-7, with 7 nucleotides matching TRBD1. The length of the CDR3 is 17 residues. Germline lookup yields CDR1 SGHAT and CDR2 FQNNGV. V trimming: 5 bases; J trimming: 2 bases; junction bases outside the gene matches: 15. The CDR3 bases are TGTGCCAGCAGCGTCAACTCACCGGGACAGCTGACCTACGAGCAGTACTTC. Translation gives CASSVNSPGQLTYEQYF.

This clonotype was detected only a few times. The chain is built from TRBV29-1 and TRBJ2-3, with TRBD2 matching over 9 bases. Looked up from germline, CDR1 is SQVTM and CDR2 is ANQGSEA. The CDR3 covers 16 residues. V dropped 7 bases and J dropped 0; count of bases not matched to a gene: 11. Written as DNA, the CDR3 is TGCAGCGCCGAAGGTGTGACTAGCGGTAGCACAGATACGCAGTATTTT. This translates into CSAEGVTSGSTDTQYF.

The table lists this clonotype with a few counts. This chain uses TRBV5-1 with TRBJ1-1; no reliable D call. There are 17 residues in the CDR3. CDR1 and CDR2 from the germline V gene are SGHRS and YFSETQ. The V and J ends lost 1 base and 4 bases respectively, with 20 bases between them. CDR3 sequence reads: CASSLRVGDLGSTEAFF. The DNA of the CDR3 is TGCGCCAGCAGCTTGCGTGTTGGGGATTTGGGGAGCACTGAAGCTTTCTTT.

This clonotype was detected many times. The chain is built from TRBV5-5 and TRBJ2-1; D gene uncertain. The V and J ends lost 7 bases and 0 bases respectively, with 14 bases between them. Germline CDR1 and CDR2: SGHKS and YYEKEE (reference sequence). The CDR3 runs 15 residues. CDR3: CASGLGAGSYNEQFF. CDR3 nucleotide sequence: TGTGCCAGCGGTCTGGGCGCCGGCTCCTACAATGAGCAGTTCTTC.

In its sample, this clonotype was seen a few times. The genes are TRBV7-8 and TRBJ2-1; 9 positions match TRBD2. The trim removed 5 bases at V and 9 bases at J, leaving 11 bases unmatched. Per germline, CDR1 SGHVS and CDR2 FQNEAQ. The CDR3 loop spans 15 amino acids. The CDR3 coding sequence is TGTGCCAGCAGCCCCCTGCTAGCGGGGAGGGGTGAGCAGTTCTTC. Its protein is CASSPLLAGRGEQFF.

Ten or more counts support this clonotype. The chain combines TRBV5-5 with TRBJ2-7; D gene uncertain. V lost 3 bases and J lost 5, with 9 bases in between. Germline V gene sequence: CDR1 SGHKS, CDR2 YYEKEE (reference sequence). CDR3 length: 12 residues. In DNA, the CDR3 is TGTGCCAGCAGCTGGGCCGGCCACGAGCAGTACTTC. It codes for CASSWAGHEQYF.

This clonotype was detected many times. The rearrangement links TRBV12-3 or TRBV12-4 to TRBJ1-6; a possible D gene is TRBD1 (6 bases). Trimming took 3 bases from V and 5 from J, leaving 11 bases between them. The CDR3 sequence is 15 residues long. The CDR3 nucleotides read TGTGCCAGCAGTTTCTCAGGGGATAATAATTCACCCCTCCACTTT. It translates to CASSFSGDNNSPLHF.

This clonotype was found many times. In DNA, the CDR3 is TGTGCCAGCAGCCCCCCAACTAGCCTGCGCACAGATACGCAGTATTTT. This sequence encodes CASSPPTSLRTDTQYF. V is TRBV7-2 and J is TRBJ2-3, with D maybe TRBD2 (6 bases). This CDR3 is 16 amino acids long. Trimming pared 5 bases from V and 1 base from J, leaving 16 bases between. Germline-derived CDR1 and CDR2 are SGHTA and FQGNSA.

This clonotype has only a few counts. The chain employs TRBV6-2 or TRBV6-3 and TRBJ1-4, with unresolved D. The V gene lost 6 bases and the J gene lost 0 bases, with 8 bases spanning the gap. The CDR3 sequence is 14 residues long. Germline loops: CDR1 MNHEY, CDR2 SVGEGT. The CDR3 nucleotides read TGTGCCAGCAGCCCCTTTACAACTAATGAAAAACTGTTTTTT. It encodes CASSPFTTNEKLFF.

This chain uses TRBV29-1 with TRBJ1-5, with 7 bases fitting TRBD1. Trimming removed 5 bases from V and 6 bases from J; junction bases left unmatched: 4. CDR3 size: 12 residues. Germline CDR1 reads SQVTM; CDR2 reads ANQGSEA. The chain's CDR3 is CSVSGGSQPQHF. For the CDR3, the DNA is TGCAGCGTTTCAGGGGGAAGTCAGCCCCAGCATTTT.

This clonotype has ten or more counts. The gene calls are TRBV7-9 and TRBJ1-2; D gene uncertain. The CDR3 extends over 13 amino acids. V was clipped by 5 bases and J by 2 bases, with 9 bases between them. CDR1 and CDR2 (germline): SEHNR, FQNEAQ (reference sequence). This CDR3 is CASSTTLNYGYTF. DNA for the CDR3: TGTGCCAGCAGCACGACTCTGAACTATGGCTACACCTTC.

The chain couples TRBV5-1 to TRBJ2-1, with TRBD2 matching 12 bases. The CDR3 loop spans 18 amino acids. The junction had 13 bases not matched to a gene; V was cut back by 5 bases and J by 4 bases. Per the germline V gene, CDR1 is SGHRS and CDR2 is YFSETQ. Here the CDR3 reads CASSTTSGGPLRYNEQFF. CDR3 nucleotide sequence: TGCGCCAGCAGTACGACTAGCGGGGGCCCCTTGCGGTACAATGAGCAGTTCTTC. Using reference TRBV5-1 and TRBJ2-1 for the parts outside the CDR3, the full variable domain is KAGVTQTPRYLIKTRGQQVTLSCSPISGHRSVSWYQQTPGQGLQFLFEYFSETQRNKGNFPGRFSGRQFSNSRSEMNVSTLELGDSALYLCASSTTSGGPLRYNEQFFGPGTRLTVL.

This chain links TRBV15 with TRBJ2-7; D is perhaps TRBD1 (6 bases). Trimming cost V 2 bases and J 0 bases, with 11 bases left between them. The length of the CDR3 is 15 residues. The germline gives CDR1 LNHNV, CDR2 YYDKDF (reference sequence). The CDR3 region is CATSRNTDSSYEQYV. In DNA, the CDR3 is TGTGCCACCAGCAGAAATACGGACAGCTCCTACGAGCAGTACGTC.

J is TRBJ1-1 and V is TRBV25-1; 8 positions match TRBD1. CDR1 MGHDK and CDR2 SYGVNS come from the germline V gene. This CDR3 is built from 12 residues. V shed 8 bases, J shed 5 bases, and the junction held 4 bases outside the gene matches. The chain's CDR3 is CASGYRGTEAFF. Here the CDR3 DNA reads TGTGCCAGCGGATACAGGGGGACTGAAGCTTTCTTT.

This clonotype was seen repeatedly, ten times or more. Here the CDR3 reads CASSQWGLPFDTKNIQYF. The CDR3 DNA is TGCGCCAGCAGCCAATGGGGCCTACCTTTCGATACCAAAAACATTCAGTACTTC. This chain joins TRBV4-3 and TRBJ2-4; possibly TRBD1 for D (5 bases). Per the germline V gene, CDR1 is LGHNA and CDR2 is YSLEER. Trimming left V 2 bases short and J 2 bases short, with 19 bases between. CDR3 length: 18 amino acids.

The V and J genes are TRBV7-2 and TRBJ2-5; D perhaps matches TRBD2 (7 bases). Germline lookup yields CDR1 SGHTA and CDR2 FQGNSA. Trimming cost V 5 bases and J 5 bases, with 18 bases left between them. The CDR3 is 15 amino acids. The CDR3 loop reads CASSRGAAGTETQYF. The CDR3 coding sequence is TGTGCCAGCAGCCGGGGGGCCGCCGGGACTGAGACCCAGTACTTC.